This T cell receptor beta chain was captured in a study of post-analysis software for immune sequencing data. As to this clonotype: Its antigen is unidentified.

The CDR3 loop spans 11 amino acids. Germline values: CDR1 SGHDT, CDR2 YYEEEE. V shed 3 bases and J shed 8 bases, with 8 bases lying between them. Unique molecular identifiers tagged the TCR beta cDNA libraries. TCRdb reanalysed the PCR reads using MiXCR and keeps one entry per CDR3 protein. This table has 350,000 to 450,000 distinct CDR3 sequences, roughly 35% appearing once. Findings and limits, study-wide: There were roughly 5 TRBV segments more frequent in patients than controls, and TRBV5-6, TRBV5-1 and TRBV20-1 were among them.

This sequence joins TRBV5-6 and TRBJ1-1; the D gene is possibly TRBD1 (6 bases). This TCR was recovered from a girl between 5 and 17 years old with multiple sclerosis. The sample was blood. The CDR3 is CASSWGQEAFF. CDR3 in DNA: TGTGCCAGCAGCTGGGGGCAGGAAGCTTTCTTT.